The 24 T cell receptor beta chains below were found in one sample sequenced in a study of identical twins. TCRdb redid the calling of the 5' RACE reads with MiXCR, one entry per CDR3 protein. Of approximately 94,000 distinct CDR3 sequences detected, 5.9% appear once; the ten largest clones hold approximately 12%. Sequencing was done on a sample of memory T cells sorted from blood. The source is a woman aged 50 to 65 in good health.

This clonotype has ten or more counts. V gene TRBV20-1 combines with J gene TRBJ1-5; possibly TRBD1 for D (5 bases). The germline V gene has CDR1 DFQATT and CDR2 SNEGSKA (reference sequence). The CDR3 covers 13 residues. V was trimmed by 4 bases and J by 2 bases, leaving 9 bases between them. The CDR3 DNA is TGCAGTGCTACGGGGGGACGCAATCAGCCCCAGCATTTT. Encoded protein: CSATGGRNQPQHF.

The sample holds many counts of this clonotype. The rearrangement joins TRBV7-8 to TRBJ1-2; 7 bases align to TRBD1. The ends lost 3 bases at V and 8 bases at J; junction bases unmatched: 6. The CDR3 loop spans 13 amino acids. CDR1 SGHVS and CDR2 FQNEAQ come from the germline V gene. The CDR3: CASSFGDRGGYTF. The CDR3 bases are TGTGCCAGCAGCTTTGGGGACAGAGGCGGCTACACCTTC.

This clonotype was recorded at least ten times. This sequence joins TRBV5-1 and TRBJ1-4, with TRBD1 identical over 8 bases. With V trimmed by 4 bases and J by 7 bases, 6 bases remained unmatched. Germline CDR1 and CDR2: SGHRS and YFSETQ. This CDR3 contains 14 residues. The chain's CDR3 is CASSQGAGGEKLFF. The CDR3 bases are TGCGCCAGCAGCCAGGGGGCTGGGGGTGAAAAACTGTTTTTT.

In its sample, this clonotype was seen a few times. Written as DNA, the CDR3 is TGTGCCAGCAGTCCGGGACTTGACCTCTCCTACGAGCAGTACGTC. Amino acids: CASSPGLDLSYEQYV. The rearrangement joins TRBV28 to TRBJ2-7, with TRBD2 as a possible D gene (6 bases). Germline V gene data show CDR1 as MDHEN and CDR2 as SYDVKM. V dropped 5 bases and J dropped 0 bases, with 14 bases sitting between them. The CDR3 is 15 residues long.

The CDR3 nucleotides are TGTGCCAGCAGCTCTAGCGGGAGGTTGGATGAGCAGTTCTTC. Residues: CASSSSGRLDEQFF. This chain connects TRBV12-3 or TRBV12-4 to TRBJ2-1, with 11 bases that match TRBD2. The CDR3 has 14 residues. The V gene end was trimmed by 6 bases and the J gene end by 8 bases; junction bases not matched to a gene: 6.

This clonotype was observed many times. The chain combines TRBV27 with TRBJ2-6, with a possible D match to TRBD2 (5 bases). In germline, CDR1 is MNHEY, CDR2 SMNVEV (reference sequence). The CDR3 totals 17 residues. V was clipped by 3 bases and J by 2 bases, with 14 bases between them. The CDR3 DNA is TGTGCCAGCAGTTTCGGCCTAACTAGGGCTGGGGCCAACGTCCTGACTTTC. Protein sequence: CASSFGLTRAGANVLTF.

Many counts were recorded for this clonotype. V is TRBV20-1 and J is TRBJ2-3; 15 bases match TRBD2. The germline CDR1 and CDR2 sequences are DFQATT and SNEGSKA (reference sequence). This CDR3 comprises 17 residues. V was clipped by 4 bases and J by 4 bases; unmatched bases: 9. This CDR3 reads CSATWTSGRAGADTQYF. In nucleotides, the CDR3 is TGCAGTGCTACCTGGACTAGCGGGAGGGCCGGTGCAGATACGCAGTATTTT.

This clonotype was detected only a few times. The J gene is TRBJ2-7, the V gene TRBV20-1, with a weak D call TRBD2 (6 bases). The CDR3 extends over 16 amino acids. Per the germline V gene, CDR1 is DFQATT and CDR2 is SNEGSKA (reference sequence). V lost 2 bases, J lost 6 bases, and 23 bases lay in between. The CDR3 sequence: CSARQEGGGRLGEQYF. In DNA, the CDR3 is TGCAGTGCTAGACAGGAGGGCGGAGGCCGTCTAGGCGAGCAGTACTTC.

There are a few counts of this clonotype. This rearrangement joins TRBV10-3 to TRBJ2-1, with D possibly matching TRBD1 (5 bases). There are 16 residues in the CDR3. V shed 5 bases and J shed 0 bases, with 14 bases lying between them. Per the germline V gene, CDR1 is ENHRY and CDR2 is SYGVKD. The DNA of the CDR3 is TGTGCCATCAGTAGGCCAGGGCCTGGCTCCTACAATGAGCAGTTCTTC. Its protein product is CAISRPGPGSYNEQFF.

This clonotype was counted ten times or more. The J gene is TRBJ2-1, the V gene TRBV7-2; 11 positions agree with TRBD2. The CDR3 consists of 16 residues. V shed 4 bases, J shed 5 bases, and the junction held 7 bases outside the gene matches. Per the germline V gene, CDR1 is SGHTA and CDR2 is FQGNSA. CDR3 sequence reads: CASSSYQGLADNEQFF. DNA for the CDR3: TGTGCCAGCAGCTCTTATCAGGGACTAGCGGACAATGAGCAGTTCTTC.

This chain uses TRBV3-1 with TRBJ2-3; 9 nucleotides match TRBD2. The trim removed 3 bases at V and 2 bases at J, leaving 3 bases unmatched. Germline V CDR1 and CDR2: LGHDT, YNNKEL (reference sequence). The CDR3 covers 15 residues. The DNA of the CDR3 is TGTGCCAGCAGCCACCCGGGACTAGCCACAGATACGCAGTATTTT. Its translation: CASSHPGLATDTQYF.

There are many counts of this clonotype. The chain has TRBV3-1 and TRBJ1-5; D is uncertain. Trimming removed 4 bases at V and 3 bases at J, with 10 bases between. The germline CDR1 and CDR2 sequences are LGHDT and YNNKEL (reference sequence). This CDR3 is built from 14 residues. Here the CDR3 DNA reads TGTGCCAGCAGCCCGAGGGTCATCAATCAGCCCCAGCATTTT. This gives the protein CASSPRVINQPQHF.

This rearrangement joins TRBV20-1 to TRBJ1-6; 10 nucleotides match TRBD1. Unmatched junction bases numbered 8, after V lost 6 bases and J lost 9 bases. Per germline, CDR1 DFQATT and CDR2 SNEGSKA (reference sequence). The CDR3 is 14 amino acids. CDR3 loop: CSASPGTGASPLHF. CDR3 in DNA: TGCAGTGCCAGTCCCGGGACAGGGGCTTCACCCCTCCACTTT.

This clonotype was recorded many times. The chain carries TRBV20-1 and TRBJ2-1, with TRBD2 matching over 11 bases. V gave up 1 base and J gave up 1 base; unmatched junction bases: 9. This CDR3 spans 18 amino acids. Looked up from germline, CDR1 is DFQATT and CDR2 is SNEGSKA (reference sequence). The CDR3 region has the DNA TGCAGTGCTAGAGCTAGCGGGAGGTCTCTGAGGTCCTACAATGAGCAGTTCTTC. This gives the protein CSARASGRSLRSYNEQFF.

This clonotype has at least ten counts. The gene calls are TRBV23-1 and TRBJ2-7, with unresolved D. TRBV23-1 counts as an open reading frame of uncertain function. The germline V and J ends were trimmed by 9 bases and 4 bases, with 16 bases remaining between them. The CDR3 has 13 residues. CDR3 bases: TGCGCCAGTACCCCCTCCTTTCCGTACGAGCAGTACTTC. Translating gives CASTPSFPYEQYF.

Many counts were recorded for this clonotype. The chain carries TRBV29-1 and TRBJ1-2; D uncertain. V lost 6 bases and J lost 4, with 15 bases in between. The germline gives CDR1 SQVTM, CDR2 ANQGSEA. The length of the CDR3 is 13 residues. CDR3 nucleotide sequence: TGCAGCGTATTACGGGTTTTAGGCTATGGCTACACCTTC. Its protein is CSVLRVLGYGYTF.

In its sample, this clonotype was seen many times. CDR3 in DNA: TGTGCCAGCAGCCGAGCCGGGAGGGAGACCCAGTACTTC. Amino acid sequence: CASSRAGRETQYF. J is TRBJ2-5 and V is TRBV7-2, with 7 bases fitting TRBD2. The ends lost 5 bases at V and 5 bases at J; junction bases unmatched: 5. This CDR3 has 13 amino acids. CDR1 is SGHTA, CDR2 FQGNSA, per germline.

The CDR3 DNA reads as TGTGCCAGCTCCCGGGCCGGGGCGGGCGGGGAGCTGTTTTTT. Translated: CASSRAGAGGELFF. The rearrangement joins TRBV3-1 to TRBJ2-2; D assignment may be TRBD1 or TRBD2 (5 bases each). The CDR3 length is 14 residues. Germline loops: CDR1 LGHDT, CDR2 YNNKEL (reference sequence). The V and J ends lost 8 bases and 7 bases respectively, with 17 bases between them. Supplemented by reference TRBV3-1 and TRBJ2-2, the full variable domain reads DTAVSQTPKYLVTQMGNDKSIKCEQNLGHDTMYWYKQDSKKFLKIMFSYNNKELIINETVPNRFSPKSPDKAHLNLHINSLELGDSAVYFCASSRAGAGGELFFGEGSRLTVL.

In its sample, this clonotype was seen many times. This rearrangement joins TRBV28 to TRBJ2-7; 9 bases match TRBD1. The V gene end was trimmed by 7 bases and the J gene end by 4 bases; junction bases not matched to a gene: 2. CDR3 length: 12 amino acids. The germline V gene has CDR1 MDHEN and CDR2 SYDVKM. This CDR3 is CASKDRGYEQYF. As DNA, the CDR3 is TGTGCCAGCAAGGACAGGGGATACGAGCAGTACTTC. Looking up the rest from reference TRBV28 and TRBJ2-7 gives the full variable domain: DVKVTQSSRYLVKRTGEKVFLECVQDMDHENMFWYRQDPGLGLRLIYFSYDVKMKEKGDIPEGYSVSREKKERFSLILESASTNQTSMYLCASKDRGYEQYFGPGTRLTVT.

This clonotype was counted at least ten times. The chain is built from TRBV4-1 and TRBJ1-2; D perhaps matches TRBD1 (6 bases). The CDR3 is 15 amino acids. Trimming took 0 bases from V and 1 from J, leaving 9 bases between them. Germline assignment: CDR1 MGHRA and CDR2 YSYEKL. The CDR3 region has the DNA TGCGCCAGCAGCCAAGATACAGGGAATAACTATGGCTACACCTTC. The encoded protein is CASSQDTGNNYGYTF.

This clonotype was observed at least ten times. The chain combines TRBV7-2 with TRBJ2-4; 7 bases map to TRBD2. The CDR3 extends over 15 amino acids. Germline assignment: CDR1 SGHTA and CDR2 FQGNSA. The V and J ends lost 1 base and 7 bases, in that order; junction bases with no gene match: 7. The CDR3 coding sequence is TGTGCCAGCAGCTTAGATGACTTCGGGGGGAACATTCAGTACTTC. It yields the protein CASSLDDFGGNIQYF.

This chain links TRBV28 with TRBJ1-2; D ambiguous. Trimming took off 2 bases at V and 4 bases at J, with 11 bases between the two ends. Germline CDR1 reads MDHEN; CDR2 reads SYDVKM. This CDR3 has 14 amino acids. In DNA, the CDR3 is TGTGCCAGCAGTTTAGTAAGCAGTTTCTATGGCTACACCTTC. Translation: CASSLVSSFYGYTF.

This sequence joins TRBV6-2 or TRBV6-3 and TRBJ2-1; perhaps TRBD2 as D (6 bases). The germline V gene encodes CDR1 MNHEY and CDR2 SVGEGT. The V end lost 6 bases, the J end lost 0 bases, and 15 bases lay between the germline ends. CDR3 length: 16 residues. The CDR3, as DNA: TGTGCCAGCAGCTCCGGACTATCGTTCTCCTACAATGAGCAGTTCTTC. Translation: CASSSGLSFSYNEQFF.

This clonotype was detected ten times or more. The gene calls are TRBV12-3 or TRBV12-4 and TRBJ2-3; D gene unclear. This CDR3 contains 20 residues. Trimming took 6 bases from V and 0 from J, leaving 28 bases between them. In DNA, the CDR3 is TGTGCCAGCAGGCCCTCGGGCAGTTCTTTTACCGGTGCTAGCACAGATACGCAGTATTTT. This codes for CASRPSGSSFTGASTDTQYF.